This T cell receptor beta chain was sequenced in a study of vaccination effects on CD4 cells after COVID-19. About the research overall: A couple of convalescent pre-vaccine samples were taken 142 and 148 days post-diagnosis.

This CDR3 contains 15 residues. CDR1 is MNHNS and CDR2 is SASEGT in the germline V gene. V was pared by 1 base and J by 3 bases, with 9 bases between. Expansion of antigen-specific CD4+ T cells with viral peptide pools was carried out by the ViraFEST assay before sequencing. Following a 10-day culture, CD4+ T cells were purified. A PCR test confirmed that the person had SARS-CoV-2 infection between March and December 2020. The data were produced by immunoSEQ multiplex PCR, yet TCRdb's version contains in-frame clones alone and is incomplete. The table lists roughly 73,000 clones, around 70% of them singletons, with under 6% in the top ten. Notes on this clone: The antigen remains undetermined.

This TCR came from a human donor who had a prior SARS-CoV-2 infection. Source: CD4+ T cells from PBMCs cultured with HIV peptides, taken before COVID-19 vaccination. This sample's subset: HIV-1 Nef peptide pool negative control/reference culture. The chain links TRBV6-1 to TRBJ2-2, with D perhaps assigned TRBD1 or TRBD2 (5 bases each). DNA of the CDR3: TGTGCCAGCAGTGAAGTAGGGACGGACACCGGGGAGCTGTTTTTT. Residues: CASSEVGTDTGELFF.